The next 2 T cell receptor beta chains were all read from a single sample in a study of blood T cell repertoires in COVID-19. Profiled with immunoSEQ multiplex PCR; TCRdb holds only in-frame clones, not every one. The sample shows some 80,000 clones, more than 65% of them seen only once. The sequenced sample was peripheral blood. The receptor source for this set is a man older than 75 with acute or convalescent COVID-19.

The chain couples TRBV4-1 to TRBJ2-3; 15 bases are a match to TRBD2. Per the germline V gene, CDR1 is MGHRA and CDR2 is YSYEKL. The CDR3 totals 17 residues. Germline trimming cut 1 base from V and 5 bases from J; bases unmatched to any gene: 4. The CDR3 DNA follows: TGCGCCAGCAGCCAAGGGACTAGCGGGGGGGCTAGAGATACGCAGTATTTT. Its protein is CASSQGTSGGARDTQYF.

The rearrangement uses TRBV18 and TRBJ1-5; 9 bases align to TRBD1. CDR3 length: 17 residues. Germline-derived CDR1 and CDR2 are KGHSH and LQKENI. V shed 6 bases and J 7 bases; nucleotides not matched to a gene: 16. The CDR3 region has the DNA TGTGCCAGCTCGAGCGGACAGGGGATGAAGGACGAGCAGCCCCAGCATTTT. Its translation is CASSSGQGMKDEQPQHF.